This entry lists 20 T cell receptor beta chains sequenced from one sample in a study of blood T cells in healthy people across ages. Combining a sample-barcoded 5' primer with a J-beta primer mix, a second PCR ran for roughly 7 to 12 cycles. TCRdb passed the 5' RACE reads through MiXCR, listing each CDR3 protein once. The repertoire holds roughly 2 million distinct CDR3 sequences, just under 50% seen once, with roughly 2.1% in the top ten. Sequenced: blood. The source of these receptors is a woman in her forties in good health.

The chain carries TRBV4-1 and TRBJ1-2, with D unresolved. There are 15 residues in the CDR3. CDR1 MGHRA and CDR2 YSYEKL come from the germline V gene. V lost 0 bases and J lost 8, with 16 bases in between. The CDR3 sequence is CASSQDSNIVSGYTF. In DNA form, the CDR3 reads TGCGCCAGCAGCCAAGATTCGAACATAGTGTCCGGCTACACCTTC.

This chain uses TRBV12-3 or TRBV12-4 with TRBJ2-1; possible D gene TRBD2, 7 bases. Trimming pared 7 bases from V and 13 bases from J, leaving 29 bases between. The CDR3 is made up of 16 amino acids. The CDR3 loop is CASILGGGFSDETQFF. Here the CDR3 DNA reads TGTGCCAGCATCCTTGGGGGGGGCTTCAGTGACGAGACCCAGTTCTTC.

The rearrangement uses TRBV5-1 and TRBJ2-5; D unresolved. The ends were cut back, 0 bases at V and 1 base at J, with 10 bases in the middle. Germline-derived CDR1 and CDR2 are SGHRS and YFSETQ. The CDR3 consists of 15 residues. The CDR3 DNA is TGCGCCAGCAGCTTGGCCAGGAGAACCCAAGAGACCCAGTACTTC. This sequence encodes CASSLARRTQETQYF.

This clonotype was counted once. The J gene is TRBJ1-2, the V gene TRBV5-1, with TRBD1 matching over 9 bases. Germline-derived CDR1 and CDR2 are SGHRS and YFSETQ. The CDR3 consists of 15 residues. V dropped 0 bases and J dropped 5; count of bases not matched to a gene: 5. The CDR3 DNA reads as TGCGCCAGCAGCTTGGTTTCAGGGACAGGGTATGGCTACACCTTC. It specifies CASSLVSGTGYGYTF. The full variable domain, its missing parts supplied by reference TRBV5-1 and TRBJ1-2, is KAGVTQTPRYLIKTRGQQVTLSCSPISGHRSVSWYQQTPGQGLQFLFEYFSETQRNKGNFPGRFSGRQFSNSRSEMNVSTLELGDSALYLCASSLVSGTGYGYTFGSGTRLTVV.

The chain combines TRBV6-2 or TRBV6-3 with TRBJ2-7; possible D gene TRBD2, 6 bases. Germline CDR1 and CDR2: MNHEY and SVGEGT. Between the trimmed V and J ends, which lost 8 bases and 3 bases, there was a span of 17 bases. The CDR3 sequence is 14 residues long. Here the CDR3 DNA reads TGTGCCAGCGGGCGGGGTTCGTTAGTCTACGAGCAGTACTTC. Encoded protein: CASGRGSLVYEQYF.

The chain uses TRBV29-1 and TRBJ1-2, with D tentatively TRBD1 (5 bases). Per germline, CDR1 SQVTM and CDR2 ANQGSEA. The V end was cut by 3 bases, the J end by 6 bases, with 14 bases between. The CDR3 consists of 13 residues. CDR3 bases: TGCAGCGTTGATAGGGGCCGGACGGATGGCTACACCTTC. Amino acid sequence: CSVDRGRTDGYTF. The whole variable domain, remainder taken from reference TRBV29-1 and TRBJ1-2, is SAVISQKPSRDICQRGTSLTIQCQVDSQVTMMFWYRQQPGQSLTLIATANQGSEATYESGFVIDKFPISRPNLTFSTLTVSNMSPEDSSIYLCSVDRGRTDGYTFGSGTRLTVV.

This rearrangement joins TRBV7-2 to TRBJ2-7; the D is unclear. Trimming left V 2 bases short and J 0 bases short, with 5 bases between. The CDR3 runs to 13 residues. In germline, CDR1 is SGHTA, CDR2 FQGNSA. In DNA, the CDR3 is TGTGCCAGCAGCTTATACACCTCCTACGAGCAGTACTTC. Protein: CASSLYTSYEQYF.

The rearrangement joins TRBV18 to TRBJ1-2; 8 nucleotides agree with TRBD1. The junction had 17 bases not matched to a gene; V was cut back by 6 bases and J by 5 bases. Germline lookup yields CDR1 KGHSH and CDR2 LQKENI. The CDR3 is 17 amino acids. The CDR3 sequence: CASSTGQRTGTGYGYTF. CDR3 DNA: TGTGCCAGCTCCACCGGCCAAAGGACAGGGACAGGATATGGCTACACCTTC.

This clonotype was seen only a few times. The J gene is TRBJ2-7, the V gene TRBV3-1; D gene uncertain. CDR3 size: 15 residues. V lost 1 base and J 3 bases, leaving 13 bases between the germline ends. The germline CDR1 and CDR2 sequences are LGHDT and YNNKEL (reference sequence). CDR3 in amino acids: CASSQGVDGFYEQYF. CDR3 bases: TGTGCCAGCAGCCAAGGGGTGGACGGATTCTACGAGCAGTACTTC.

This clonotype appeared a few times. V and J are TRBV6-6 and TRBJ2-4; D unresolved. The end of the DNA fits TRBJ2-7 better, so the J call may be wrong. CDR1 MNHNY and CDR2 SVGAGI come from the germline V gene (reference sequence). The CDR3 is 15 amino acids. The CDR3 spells CASSSSEAFTYEQYF. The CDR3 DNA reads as TGTGCCAGCAGTTCGTCTGAGGCGTTTACCTACGAGCAGTACTTC.

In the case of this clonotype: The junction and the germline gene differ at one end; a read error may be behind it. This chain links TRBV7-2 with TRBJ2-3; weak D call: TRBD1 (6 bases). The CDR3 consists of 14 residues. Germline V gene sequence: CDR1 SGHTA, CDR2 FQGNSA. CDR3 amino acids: CARSLDSGVDTQYF. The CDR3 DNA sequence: TGTGCCAGGAGCTTAGATTCAGGGGTCGATACGCAGTATTTT.

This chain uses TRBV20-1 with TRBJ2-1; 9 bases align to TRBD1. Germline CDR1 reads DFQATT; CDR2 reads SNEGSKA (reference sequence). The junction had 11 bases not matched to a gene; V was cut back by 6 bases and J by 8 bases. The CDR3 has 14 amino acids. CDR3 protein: CSALNRGQGDEQFF. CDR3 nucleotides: TGCAGTGCACTTAACAGGGGGCAGGGGGATGAGCAGTTCTTC.

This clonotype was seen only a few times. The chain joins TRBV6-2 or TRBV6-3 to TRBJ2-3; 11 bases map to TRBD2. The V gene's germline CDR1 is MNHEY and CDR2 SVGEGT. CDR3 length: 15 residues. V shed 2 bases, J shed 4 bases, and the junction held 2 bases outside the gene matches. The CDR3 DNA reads TGTGCCAGCAGTTACCCGGGACTAGCGGCAGATACGCAGTATTTT. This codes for CASSYPGLAADTQYF.

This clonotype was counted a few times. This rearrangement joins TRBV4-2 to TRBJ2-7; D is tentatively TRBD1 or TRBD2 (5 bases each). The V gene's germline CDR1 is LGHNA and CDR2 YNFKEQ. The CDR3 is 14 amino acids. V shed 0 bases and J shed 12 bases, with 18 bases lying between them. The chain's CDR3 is CASSQEISGGILYF. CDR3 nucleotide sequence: TGTGCCAGCAGCCAAGAGATTAGTGGGGGAATTCTGTACTTC.

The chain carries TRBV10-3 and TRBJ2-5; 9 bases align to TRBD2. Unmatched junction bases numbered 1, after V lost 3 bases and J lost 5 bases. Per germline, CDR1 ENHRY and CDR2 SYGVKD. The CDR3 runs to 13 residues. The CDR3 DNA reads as TGTGCCATCAGTGACCTAGCGGGGGAGACCCAGTACTTC. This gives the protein CAISDLAGETQYF.

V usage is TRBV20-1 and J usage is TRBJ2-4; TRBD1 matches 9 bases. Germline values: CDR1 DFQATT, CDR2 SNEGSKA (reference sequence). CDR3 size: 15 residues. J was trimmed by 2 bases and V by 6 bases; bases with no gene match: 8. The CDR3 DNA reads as TGCAGTGCCCCTGGGACAGGGCAAACCAAAAACATTCAGTACTTC. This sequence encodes CSAPGTGQTKNIQYF.

CDR3 bases: TGCAGCGTCGCCCACCCCGTAGGGAATGAGCAGTTCTTC. Its protein product is CSVAHPVGNEQFF. The J gene is TRBJ2-1, the V gene TRBV29-1; no clear D. V lost 6 bases to trimming and J lost 7 bases, with 16 bases between them. CDR3 length: 13 residues. Germline values: CDR1 SQVTM, CDR2 ANQGSEA.

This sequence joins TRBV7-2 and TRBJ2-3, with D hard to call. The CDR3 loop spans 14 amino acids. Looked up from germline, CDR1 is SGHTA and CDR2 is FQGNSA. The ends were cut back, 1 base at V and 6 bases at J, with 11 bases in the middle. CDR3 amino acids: CASSLVGRKDTQYF. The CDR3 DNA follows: TGTGCCAGCAGCTTAGTAGGACGGAAGGATACGCAGTATTTT.

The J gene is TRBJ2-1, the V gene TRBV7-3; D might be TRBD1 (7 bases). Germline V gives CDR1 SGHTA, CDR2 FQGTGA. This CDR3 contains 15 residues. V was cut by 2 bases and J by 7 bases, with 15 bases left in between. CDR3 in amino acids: CASSLSRSGGNEQFF. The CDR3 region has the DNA TGTGCCAGCAGCTTATCGCGGTCAGGGGGGAATGAGCAGTTCTTC.

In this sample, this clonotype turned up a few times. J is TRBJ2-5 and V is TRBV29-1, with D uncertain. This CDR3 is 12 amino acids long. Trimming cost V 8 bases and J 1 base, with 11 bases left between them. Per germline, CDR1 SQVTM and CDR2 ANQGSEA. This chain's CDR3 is CSTQVRQETQYF. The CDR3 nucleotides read TGCAGCACCCAGGTCCGCCAAGAGACCCAGTACTTC. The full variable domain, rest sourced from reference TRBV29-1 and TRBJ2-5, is SAVISQKPSRDICQRGTSLTIQCQVDSQVTMMFWYRQQPGQSLTLIATANQGSEATYESGFVIDKFPISRPNLTFSTLTVSNMSPEDSSIYLCSTQVRQETQYFGPGTRLLVL.